The clone carrying this T cell receptor beta chain was detected ten times or more. This record comes from a study of T-cell reconstitution after alpha-beta-depleted transplantation in children. The CDR3 covers 15 residues. The germline V gene has CDR1 PRHDT and CDR2 FYEKMQ (reference sequence). V lost 0 bases and J lost 5, with 10 bases in between. The TCRbeta library incorporated unique molecular identifiers. TCRdb passed the PCR reads through MiXCR, listing each CDR3 protein once. The top ten hold about 2.9% of the sample, which has 190,000 or so distinct CDR3 sequences, 6.5% to 7.5% seen once. The chain recombines TRBV13 with TRBJ2-2; perhaps TRBD2 as D (5 bases). The receptor was isolated from a human donor who donated a stem cell graft to a child with Wiskott-Aldrich syndrome. The sequenced sample was PBMCs from the stem cell graft donor, obtained from the stem cell graft. In nucleotides, the CDR3 is TGTGCCAGCAGCTTAGGGGTAGCGCGGACCGGGGAGCTGTTTTTT. It is translated as CASSLGVARTGELFF.